The clone carrying this T cell receptor (beta chain) has just one count. The antigen is not known. Unique molecular identifiers were carried by the TCR beta cDNA libraries. Each CDR3 protein is one row after TCRdb ran MiXCR on the PCR reads. This repertoire shows 750,000 to 950,000 distinct CDR3 sequences, around 53% found once; its top ten account for around 4.5%. This specimen comes from a study of post-analysis software for immune sequencing data. Germline values: CDR1 SGHTA, CDR2 FQGNSA. V lost 5 bases and J 4 bases, leaving 18 bases between the germline ends. The CDR3 is made up of 15 amino acids. Study-wide results and caveats: Compared with controls, patients had more of five or six TRBV segments, including TRBV5-6, TRBV5-1 and TRBV20-1.

The sample comprised blood. The clonotype comes from a girl between 10 and 17 years old with multiple sclerosis. V and J are TRBV7-2 and TRBJ2-7; D gene unclear. CDR3 loop: CASSLPGRPAYEQYF. CDR3 sequence (DNA): TGTGCCAGCAGCCTTCCGGGCCGCCCTGCGTACGAGCAGTACTTC.